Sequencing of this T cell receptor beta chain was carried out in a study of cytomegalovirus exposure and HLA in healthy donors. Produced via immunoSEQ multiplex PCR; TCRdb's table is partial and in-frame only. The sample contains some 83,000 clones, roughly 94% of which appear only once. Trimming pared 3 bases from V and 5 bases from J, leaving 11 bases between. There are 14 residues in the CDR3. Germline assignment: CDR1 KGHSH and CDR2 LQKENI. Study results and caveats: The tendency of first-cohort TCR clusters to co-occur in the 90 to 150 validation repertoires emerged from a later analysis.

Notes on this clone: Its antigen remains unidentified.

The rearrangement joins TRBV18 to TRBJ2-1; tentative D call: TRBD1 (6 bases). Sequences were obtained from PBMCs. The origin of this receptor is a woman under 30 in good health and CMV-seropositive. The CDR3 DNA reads TGTGCCAGCTCACCGCTTACAGGGAACAATGAGCAGTTCTTC. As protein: CASSPLTGNNEQFF.